These 29 T cell receptor beta chains were all obtained from the same sample, sequenced in a study of technical replicates of blood from four donors. Data came from immunoSEQ multiplex PCR; TCRdb stores just in-frame clones and leaves some out. Among about 54,000 clones, less than 95% were seen once, and the ten largest hold over 0.2%. Material: T cells isolated from PBMCs. These receptors all come from a human donor in good health.

In this sample, this clone turned up once. The V gene is TRBV7-3, the J gene TRBJ2-1; 10 nucleotides agree with TRBD2. Trimming cost V 5 bases and J 5 bases; bases outside gene matches: 9. CDR1 is SGHTA and CDR2 is FQGTGA in the germline V gene. The CDR3 covers 16 residues. The CDR3 reads CASSLKRGGLDNEQFF. In DNA, the CDR3 is TGTGCCAGCAGCCTCAAGCGGGGGGGGTTGGACAATGAGCAGTTCTTC.

This chain joins TRBV9 and TRBJ1-1, with TRBD1 matching 8 bases. The CDR3 length is 11 residues. Germline V gene lookup returns CDR1 SGDLS and CDR2 YYNGEE. Germline trimming cut 8 bases from V and 10 bases from J; bases unmatched to any gene: 7. CDR3 amino acids: CASESTGGAFF. CDR3 DNA sequence: TGTGCCAGTGAGTCAACAGGGGGAGCTTTCTTT.

The chain combines TRBV18 with TRBJ2-7, with a possible D match to TRBD1 (5 bases). This CDR3 comprises 14 residues. The germline V gene encodes CDR1 KGHSH and CDR2 LQKENI. Trimming took off 2 bases at V and 3 bases at J, with 11 bases between the two ends. The CDR3 spells CASSPSAGRYEQYF. CDR3 bases: TGTGCCAGCTCACCATCTGCAGGGCGCTACGAGCAGTACTTC. The full variable domain, with the rest looked up from reference TRBV18 and TRBJ2-7, is NAGVMQNPRHLVRRRGQEARLRCSPMKGHSHVYWYRQLPEEGLKFMVYLQKENIIDESGMPKERFSAEFPKEGPSILRIQQVVRGDSAAYFCASSPSAGRYEQYFGPGTRLTVT.

The gene calls are TRBV5-5 and TRBJ1-2; D uncertain. The germline V gene has CDR1 SGHKS and CDR2 YYEKEE (reference sequence). The V end was cut by 6 bases, the J end by 8 bases, with 20 bases between. There are 14 residues in the CDR3. The CDR3, as DNA: TGTGCCAGCACGTCGGTTCAATTGAACGCCGGCTACACCTTC. Its protein is CASTSVQLNAGYTF.

The chain couples TRBV11-2 to TRBJ2-7; TRBD1 matches at 10 bases. This CDR3 has 16 residues. Unmatched junction bases numbered 12, after V lost 4 bases and J lost 6 bases. Looked up from germline, CDR1 is SGHAT and CDR2 is FQNNGV. The CDR3 DNA sequence: TGTGCCAGCAGCTCCCGAGGGGACAGGGGTATTTTCGAGCAGTACTTC. Translation: CASSSRGDRGIFEQYF.

The V gene is TRBV20-1, the J gene TRBJ2-7, with D unclear. The CDR3 loop spans 10 amino acids. Germline CDR1 and CDR2: DFQATT and SNEGSKA (reference sequence). With 3 bases removed from V and 4 bases from J, the gap between germline ends came to 4 bases. The DNA of the CDR3 is TGCAGTGCTAGTCAGTACGAGCAGTACTTC. Its translation is CSASQYEQYF.

This chain links TRBV7-6 with TRBJ1-2; TRBD1 aligns across 11 bases. Germline values: CDR1 SGHVS, CDR2 FNYEAQ. The CDR3 runs to 15 residues. V shed 1 base and J 3 bases; nucleotides not matched to a gene: 1. The CDR3 spells CASSLEGQGDYGYTF. The CDR3 region has the DNA TGTGCCAGCAGCTTAGAGGGACAGGGGGACTATGGCTACACCTTC. Using reference TRBV7-6 and TRBJ1-2 for the parts outside the CDR3, the full variable domain is GAGVSQSPRYKVTKRGQDVALRCDPISGHVSLYWYRQALGQGPEFLTYFNYEAQQDKSGLPNDRFSAERPEGSISTLTIQRTEQRDSAMYRCASSLEGQGDYGYTFGSGTRLTVV.

The rearrangement joins TRBV6-6 to TRBJ1-3, with TRBD1 matching 7 bases. This CDR3 region has 14 residues. The trim removed 6 bases at V and 3 bases at J, leaving 5 bases unmatched. Germline CDR1 reads MNHNY; CDR2 reads SVGAGI (reference sequence). CDR3 bases: TGTGCCAGCAGCCCAGGGGGTCTTGGAAACACCATATATTTT. It encodes CASSPGGLGNTIYF.

The chain employs TRBV6-5 and TRBJ1-1; TRBD1 agrees at 7 bases. The CDR3 consists of 14 residues. V was pared by 8 bases and J by 3 bases, with 9 bases of the junction left unmatched. Germline V gene sequence: CDR1 MNHEY, CDR2 SVGAGI. The DNA of the CDR3 is TGTGCCAGCTTTAATGTCAGGGGGGACACTGAAGCTTTCTTT. This codes for CASFNVRGDTEAFF.

The chain carries TRBV28 and TRBJ2-7; 13 bases align to TRBD2. After removal of 6 bases from V and 6 bases from J, the junction contained 20 bases not matched to a gene. Germline loops: CDR1 MDHEN, CDR2 SYDVKM. The CDR3 totals 19 residues. The CDR3 region has the DNA TGTGCCAGCAGCCTACGTGACATCCTCCGGACTAGCGGGAGTTTCGAGCAGTACTTC. The encoded protein is CASSLRDILRTSGSFEQYF. Full variable domain (rest looked up from reference TRBV28 and TRBJ2-7): DVKVTQSSRYLVKRTGEKVFLECVQDMDHENMFWYRQDPGLGLRLIYFSYDVKMKEKGDIPEGYSVSREKKERFSLILESASTNQTSMYLCASSLRDILRTSGSFEQYFGPGTRLTVT.

V usage is TRBV29-1 and J usage is TRBJ2-1, with 7 bases that match TRBD2. Germline CDR1 reads SQVTM; CDR2 reads ANQGSEA. The junction had 8 bases not matched to a gene; V was cut back by 8 bases and J by 4 bases. This CDR3 contains 13 residues. In DNA form, the CDR3 reads TGCAGCCTCTGGTCTAGCGGATACAATGAGCAGTTCTTC. Translated, it gives CSLWSSGYNEQFF.

This clone was observed a single time. The chain couples TRBV11-2 to TRBJ2-7; 8 nucleotides agree with TRBD1. The junction had 2 bases not matched to a gene; V was cut back by 1 base and J by 3 bases. The CDR3 sequence is 14 residues long. Germline CDR1 SGHAT, CDR2 FQNNGV. CDR3: CASSLGTGIYEQYF. As DNA, the CDR3 is TGTGCCAGCAGCTTAGGGACAGGGATCTACGAGCAGTACTTC.

This chain links TRBV11-2 with TRBJ2-1; 10 nucleotides match TRBD2. The CDR3 has 17 amino acids. The germline gives CDR1 SGHAT, CDR2 FQNNGV. J lost 4 bases, V lost 1 base, and 7 bases had no gene match. CDR3 nucleotides: TGTGCCAGCAGCTTAGTTGAAGCGGGAGGGGCTTACAATGAGCAGTTCTTC. This encodes CASSLVEAGGAYNEQFF.

The rearrangement joins TRBV28 to TRBJ2-2, with 8 bases fitting TRBD2. After removal of 5 bases from V and 5 bases from J, the junction contained 7 bases not matched to a gene. CDR1 and CDR2 (germline): MDHEN, SYDVKM. The CDR3 consists of 15 residues. In DNA, the CDR3 is TGTGCCAGCAGTCCCGCTAGCGGGTTGACCGGGGAGCTGTTTTTT. This codes for CASSPASGLTGELFF.

The chain is built from TRBV7-9 and TRBJ1-2, with D possibly TRBD1 on 5 matching bases. Per germline, CDR1 SEHNR and CDR2 FQNEAQ (reference sequence). V lost 4 bases, J lost 8 bases, and 32 bases lay in between. CDR3 size: 19 residues. Here the CDR3 DNA reads TGTGCCAGCAGCTCCATTAGAAGTCAGGAGATCCCAGGGTCCGGCGGCTACACCTTC. Its translation: CASSSIRSQEIPGSGGYTF.

This rearrangement joins TRBV15 to TRBJ2-7; 10 nucleotides line up with TRBD1. The trim removed 5 bases at V and 3 bases at J, leaving 7 bases unmatched. This CDR3 contains 15 residues. Germline CDR1 reads LNHNV; CDR2 reads YYDKDF (reference sequence). The CDR3: CATSRTGGEGYEQYF. In nucleotides, the CDR3 is TGTGCCACCAGCCGGACAGGGGGAGAGGGCTACGAGCAGTACTTC. Based on the CDR3 plus reference TRBV15 and TRBJ2-7, the full variable domain is DAMVIQNPRYQVTQFGKPVTLSCSQTLNHNVMYWYQQKSSQAPKLLFHYYDKDFNNEADTPDNFQSRRPNTSFCFLDIRSPGLGDTAMYLCATSRTGGEGYEQYFGPGTRLTVT.

The J gene is TRBJ2-7, the V gene TRBV11-1; D remains ambiguous. Germline assignment: CDR1 SGHAT and CDR2 FQDESV (reference sequence). CDR3 length: 17 residues. V lost 3 bases and J lost 3, with 21 bases in between. CDR3 loop: CASSFSLSMLGIYEQYF. CDR3 DNA: TGTGCCAGCAGCTTCTCGCTTTCGATGCTCGGTATCTACGAGCAGTACTTC.

The gene calls are TRBV5-1 and TRBJ2-7; 12 bases agree with TRBD2. V trimming: 0 bases; J trimming: 3 bases; junction bases outside the gene matches: 1. CDR1 and CDR2 (germline): SGHRS, YFSETQ. This CDR3 is built from 15 residues. The CDR3 loop is CASSLVLAGGYEQYF. The DNA for the CDR3 is TGCGCCAGCAGCTTGGTACTAGCGGGAGGCTACGAGCAGTACTTC.

The rearrangement uses TRBV18 and TRBJ2-1; D is unresolved. Trimming stripped 3 bases from V and 7 bases from J, with 13 bases between. This CDR3 has 14 residues. CDR1 and CDR2 (germline): KGHSH, LQKENI. The CDR3 nucleotides are TGTGCCAGCTCACCCCCAACAACGAGGAATGAGCAGTTCTTC. Translated: CASSPPTTRNEQFF.

The chain has TRBV10-3 and TRBJ2-7; 8 bases match TRBD1. CDR3 length: 12 residues. Losses at the gene ends were 8 bases for V and 3 bases for J; bases not matched to a gene: 3. Per the germline V gene, CDR1 is ENHRY and CDR2 is SYGVKD. CDR3 coding DNA: TGTGCCATCTCCGACAGGGGCTACGAGCAGTACTTC. Its translation is CAISDRGYEQYF.

This clone showed up just once. This chain joins TRBV29-1 and TRBJ1-5; D might be TRBD1 (5 bases). This CDR3 comprises 12 residues. V dropped 5 bases and J dropped 6 bases, with 11 bases sitting between them. CDR1 is SQVTM, CDR2 ANQGSEA, per germline. CDR3 DNA sequence: TGCAGCGTTTGGGGGGAGGGTCAGCCCCAGCATTTT. Translated, it gives CSVWGEGQPQHF.

This clone occurred a few times. The J gene is TRBJ2-1, the V gene TRBV11-2; perhaps TRBD2 as D (6 bases). The V end lost 5 bases, the J end lost 2 bases, and 25 bases lay between the germline ends. CDR3 size: 19 residues. Germline CDR1 reads SGHAT; CDR2 reads FQNNGV. The CDR3 region is CASSPEIPGAKSAYNEQFF. The CDR3 coding sequence is TGTGCCAGCAGCCCCGAGATTCCGGGAGCGAAAAGTGCCTACAATGAGCAGTTCTTC.

The CDR3 sequence: CASTQTGGETQYF. The CDR3 bases are TGTGCCAGCACGCAAACAGGGGGAGAGACCCAGTACTTC. The chain combines TRBV6-5 with TRBJ2-5; 8 bases are shared with TRBD1. Germline trimming cut 7 bases from V and 4 bases from J; bases unmatched to any gene: 5. This CDR3 has 13 residues. Per the germline V gene, CDR1 is MNHEY and CDR2 is SVGAGI.

This clone was found once. The CDR3 sequence: CASSPQGLSYNEQFF. The CDR3 DNA follows: TGTGCCAGCAGTCCACAGGGGCTCTCCTACAATGAGCAGTTCTTC. This chain links TRBV11-3 with TRBJ2-1, with 7 bases matching TRBD1. Germline CDR1 SGHNT, CDR2 YENEEA. Unmatched junction bases numbered 5, after V lost 6 bases and J lost 0 bases. This CDR3 comprises 15 residues.

CDR3 nucleotides: TGCGCCAGCAGCTTGTACGGGACAGGGGCGGATTCACCCCTCCACTTT. Protein product: CASSLYGTGADSPLHF. V usage is TRBV5-1 and J usage is TRBJ1-6; TRBD1 agrees at 10 bases. The ends lost 1 base at V and 8 bases at J; junction bases unmatched: 6. This CDR3 is built from 16 residues. Germline CDR1 reads SGHRS; CDR2 reads YFSETQ. The full variable domain, with the rest looked up from reference TRBV5-1 and TRBJ1-6, is KAGVTQTPRYLIKTRGQQVTLSCSPISGHRSVSWYQQTPGQGLQFLFEYFSETQRNKGNFPGRFSGRQFSNSRSEMNVSTLELGDSALYLCASSLYGTGADSPLHFGNGTRLTVT.

The chain is built from TRBV6-5 and TRBJ1-2, with D perhaps TRBD1 (5 bases). The V and J ends lost 5 bases and 4 bases respectively, with 14 bases between them. Per germline, CDR1 MNHEY and CDR2 SVGAGI. This CDR3 has 14 amino acids. As DNA, the CDR3 is TGTGCCAGCAGTACCGACAGAAGGGCCTATGGCTACACCTTC. This sequence encodes CASSTDRRAYGYTF.

The genes are TRBV6-5 and TRBJ2-5; D gene uncertain. Germline assignment: CDR1 MNHEY and CDR2 SVGAGI. There are 11 residues in the CDR3. Trimming pared 6 bases from V and 0 bases from J, leaving 2 bases between. The CDR3 loop reads CASSDQETQYF. CDR3 DNA: TGTGCCAGCAGCGACCAAGAGACCCAGTACTTC.

The rearrangement uses TRBV5-1 and TRBJ2-2; possible D gene TRBD2, 5 bases. The V end was cut by 3 bases, the J end by 9 bases, with 15 bases between. Germline V lookup: CDR1 SGHRS, CDR2 YFSETQ. The CDR3 contains 14 residues. The CDR3 DNA is TGCGCCAGCAGCTCTGTGAGCGGAGGCAGGGAGCTGTTTTTT. It codes for CASSSVSGGRELFF.

The V gene is TRBV5-1, the J gene TRBJ1-4, with D maybe TRBD1 (6 bases). This CDR3 contains 16 residues. From germline, CDR1 is SGHRS and CDR2 YFSETQ. The V and J ends lost 4 bases and 5 bases respectively, with 18 bases between them. The CDR3 loop reads CASSRQGGEGNEKLFF. Written as DNA, the CDR3 is TGCGCCAGCAGCCGACAAGGGGGTGAAGGGAATGAAAAACTGTTTTTT.